A single sample gave rise to the 21 T cell receptor beta chains below, sequenced in a study of blood T cell repertoires in COVID-19. The repertoire was sequenced with immunoSEQ multiplex PCR; TCRdb's copy has only in-frame clones and lacks some. The sample has roughly 250,000 clones; about 80% are singletons. Sequencing used peripheral blood. The receptors derive from a woman aged 80 or older with acute or convalescent COVID-19.

The chain recombines TRBV7-2 with TRBJ2-7, with D tentatively TRBD2 (5 bases). The germline V gene encodes CDR1 SGHTA and CDR2 FQGNSA. Trimming stripped 3 bases from V and 2 bases from J, with 8 bases between. This CDR3 spans 13 amino acids. CDR3 in amino acids: CASSFLGAYEQYF. The DNA for the CDR3 is TGTGCCAGCAGCTTCCTCGGGGCCTACGAGCAGTACTTC.

The V and J genes are TRBV11-2 and TRBJ2-7, with D unclear. Germline CDR1 is SGHAT and CDR2 is FQNNGV. This CDR3 contains 14 residues. V dropped 1 base and J dropped 0 bases, with 7 bases sitting between them. This CDR3 reads CASSLVRSSYEQYF. The CDR3 DNA reads as TGTGCCAGCAGCTTAGTAAGGAGCTCCTACGAGCAGTACTTC.

The chain couples TRBV28 to TRBJ2-2; D possibly corresponds to TRBD2 (5 bases). This CDR3 has 13 residues. Trimming removed 8 bases from V and 4 bases from J, with 11 bases in between. CDR1 MDHEN and CDR2 SYDVKM come from the germline V gene. The CDR3 DNA sequence: TGTGCCAGCGAATTGGAGGTCACCGGGGAGCTGTTTTTT. As protein: CASELEVTGELFF.

This chain uses TRBV5-1 with TRBJ2-6, with TRBD2 as a possible D gene (6 bases). The CDR3 consists of 16 residues. The V gene's germline CDR1 is SGHRS and CDR2 YFSETQ. Trimming took off 3 bases at V and 1 base at J, with 11 bases between the two ends. CDR3 residues: CASSYGGTSGANVLTF. CDR3 coding DNA: TGCGCCAGCAGCTACGGAGGGACGTCTGGGGCCAACGTCCTGACTTTC.

J is TRBJ1-1 and V is TRBV28; no reliable D call. The V end was cut by 2 bases, the J end by 5 bases, with 12 bases between. The CDR3 runs 14 residues. Germline V gene data show CDR1 as MDHEN and CDR2 as SYDVKM. In nucleotides, the CDR3 is TGTGCCAGCAGTTTAATCCGGGGAGGGACTGAAGCTTTCTTT. Residues: CASSLIRGGTEAFF.

The gene calls are TRBV18 and TRBJ2-7, with 10 bases that match TRBD1. Per the germline V gene, CDR1 is KGHSH and CDR2 is LQKENI. This CDR3 has 16 amino acids. V was clipped by 2 bases and J by 6 bases; unmatched bases: 10. The CDR3 sequence is CASSPIGSGQGGEQYF. The CDR3 DNA reads TGTGCCAGCTCACCAATTGGAAGCGGACAGGGGGGCGAGCAGTACTTC. Drawing the rest from reference TRBV18 and TRBJ2-7, the complete variable domain is NAGVMQNPRHLVRRRGQEARLRCSPMKGHSHVYWYRQLPEEGLKFMVYLQKENIIDESGMPKERFSAEFPKEGPSILRIQQVVRGDSAAYFCASSPIGSGQGGEQYFGPGTRLTVT.

This chain connects TRBV7-3 to TRBJ2-6; 12 bases agree with TRBD1. The CDR3 is 19 residues long. Losses at the gene ends were 5 bases for V and 2 bases for J; bases not matched to a gene: 10. Germline V gene sequence: CDR1 SGHTA, CDR2 FQGTGA. CDR3 bases: TGTGCCAGCAGCCCCCAAGGGGGACAGGGGGCAACTGGGGCCAACGTCCTGACTTTC. It encodes CASSPQGGQGATGANVLTF.

The CDR3 nucleotides are TGTGCCAGCAGGCGGGACAGGGGGGGTTCGTACGGCTACACCTTC. The encoded protein is CASRRDRGGSYGYTF. This sequence joins TRBV7-9 and TRBJ1-2, with 11 bases matching TRBD1. CDR3 length: 15 residues. CDR1 and CDR2 from the germline V gene are SEHNR and FQNEAQ (reference sequence). V shed 6 bases and J 8 bases; nucleotides not matched to a gene: 11.

V is TRBV20-1 and J is TRBJ1-1; D not resolved. V was cut by 4 bases and J by 7 bases, with 10 bases left in between. This CDR3 region has 11 residues. Per germline, CDR1 DFQATT and CDR2 SNEGSKA (reference sequence). The CDR3 is CSAMADIEAFF. The CDR3 nucleotides are TGCAGTGCTATGGCAGATATTGAAGCTTTCTTT.

V usage is TRBV5-5 and J usage is TRBJ1-1; 8 bases line up with TRBD1. The CDR3 has 13 amino acids. The V and J ends lost 4 bases and 4 bases, in that order; junction bases with no gene match: 3. Germline-derived CDR1 and CDR2 are SGHKS and YYEKEE (reference sequence). The CDR3: CASSRTGTTEAFF. CDR3 nucleotides: TGTGCCAGCAGCCGGACAGGGACCACTGAAGCTTTCTTT.

The V gene is TRBV19, the J gene TRBJ1-1; possible D gene TRBD1, 6 bases. In germline, CDR1 is LNHDA, CDR2 SQIVND (reference sequence). The CDR3 loop spans 15 amino acids. Deletions cut 3 bases from V and 5 bases from J, with 16 bases between. The CDR3 spells CASSMTRGKETEAFF. The CDR3 DNA sequence: TGTGCCAGTAGTATGACGAGGGGGAAAGAGACTGAAGCTTTCTTT.

The chain carries TRBV6-5 and TRBJ1-1, with D maybe TRBD1 (6 bases). This CDR3 has 14 residues. Trimming took off 6 bases at V and 10 bases at J, with 21 bases between the two ends. Germline-derived CDR1 and CDR2 are MNHEY and SVGAGI. CDR3 coding DNA: TGTGCCAGCAGCCTCGAACGGGGGGCTACCCTAGCTTTCTTT. It translates to CASSLERGATLAFF.

The CDR3 protein is CASSLQGGIAIYF. The CDR3 DNA reads TGTGCCAGCAGTTTACAAGGGGGCATTGCCATATATTTT. This chain links TRBV28 with TRBJ1-3, with TRBD1 matching 7 bases. The CDR3 runs to 13 residues. Trimming removed 2 bases from V and 11 bases from J; junction bases left unmatched: 6. Germline V gene lookup returns CDR1 MDHEN and CDR2 SYDVKM.

The rearrangement joins TRBV5-1 to TRBJ1-1; 9 nucleotides align to TRBD1. The germline V gene has CDR1 SGHRS and CDR2 YFSETQ. V gave up 4 bases and J gave up 1 base; unmatched junction bases: 14. The CDR3 is made up of 18 amino acids. As DNA, the CDR3 is TGCGCCAGCAGCGGGGGGACAGGGTACGGGGTCCAGAACACTGAAGCTTTCTTT. Its translation: CASSGGTGYGVQNTEAFF.

This sequence joins TRBV2 and TRBJ1-2, with TRBD1 matching 7 bases. Per the germline V gene, CDR1 is SNHLY and CDR2 is FYNNEI. V lost 8 bases, J lost 6 bases, and 18 bases stayed unmatched. The CDR3 has 16 amino acids. In DNA form, the CDR3 reads TGTGCCAGCCCCCGGGACAGCCAAAGCGGGGGGGATGGCTACACCTTC. Its translation is CASPRDSQSGGDGYTF.

This clone has only a few counts. This CDR3 reads CSVGGTGGGEKLFF. The CDR3 nucleotides are TGCAGCGTTGGGGGGACAGGGGGCGGTGAAAAACTGTTTTTT. V gene TRBV29-1 combines with J gene TRBJ1-4; 12 positions match TRBD1. The CDR3 spans 14 residues. Per germline, CDR1 SQVTM and CDR2 ANQGSEA. With V trimmed by 4 bases and J by 7 bases, 4 bases remained unmatched. Combining the CDR3 with reference TRBV29-1 and TRBJ1-4 gives the whole variable domain SAVISQKPSRDICQRGTSLTIQCQVDSQVTMMFWYRQQPGQSLTLIATANQGSEATYESGFVIDKFPISRPNLTFSTLTVSNMSPEDSSIYLCSVGGTGGGEKLFFGSGTQLSVL.

The CDR3 reads CASSSGHEQYF. The CDR3 nucleotides read TGCGCCAGCAGCTCTGGGCACGAGCAGTACTTC. The V call is TRBV5-1, the J call TRBJ2-7, with unresolved D. V dropped 3 bases and J dropped 5 bases, with 6 bases sitting between them. Germline V gene lookup returns CDR1 SGHRS and CDR2 YFSETQ. The CDR3 length is 11 residues.

This clone appeared a few times. This sequence joins TRBV5-1 and TRBJ2-5; maybe TRBD1 (6 bases). V was trimmed by 4 bases and J by 4 bases, leaving 17 bases between them. The CDR3 sequence is 15 residues long. In germline, CDR1 is SGHRS, CDR2 YFSETQ. This CDR3 is CASSTTRRDTETQYF. The CDR3 DNA reads TGCGCCAGCAGCACTACTCGCCGGGACACAGAGACCCAGTACTTC.

The chain recombines TRBV7-9 with TRBJ2-3; 13 bases align to TRBD2. V gave up 5 bases and J gave up 3 bases; unmatched junction bases: 2. The CDR3 is 15 residues long. Per germline, CDR1 SEHNR and CDR2 FQNEAQ (reference sequence). The CDR3, as DNA: TGTGCCAGCAGCGCGACTAGCGGGGGGACAGATACGCAGTATTTT. It encodes CASSATSGGTDTQYF. The full variable domain, with the rest looked up from reference TRBV7-9 and TRBJ2-3, is DTGVSQNPRHKITKRGQNVTFRCDPISEHNRLYWYRQTLGQGPEFLTYFQNEAQLEKSRLLSDRFSAERPKGSFSTLEIQRTEQGDSAMYLCASSATSGGTDTQYFGPGTRLTVL.

This clone was recorded once. This chain connects TRBV6-5 to TRBJ1-1; the D gene is possibly TRBD1 (5 bases). Germline CDR1 and CDR2: MNHEY and SVGAGI. The length of the CDR3 is 16 residues. Deletions cut 2 bases from V and 3 bases from J, with 16 bases between. The CDR3 protein is CASSYPKGSGDTEAFF. CDR3 nucleotide sequence: TGTGCCAGCAGTTACCCTAAGGGGAGCGGGGACACTGAAGCTTTCTTT.

The chain recombines TRBV10-3 with TRBJ2-1, with D possibly matching TRBD2 (5 bases). The V end lost 4 bases, the J end lost 1 base, and 11 bases lay between the germline ends. The length of the CDR3 is 15 residues. CDR1 is ENHRY, CDR2 SYGVKD, per germline. The CDR3 DNA is TGTGCCATCAGTGCGGTGAGCGGATCCTACAATGAGCAGTTCTTC. It codes for CAISAVSGSYNEQFF.